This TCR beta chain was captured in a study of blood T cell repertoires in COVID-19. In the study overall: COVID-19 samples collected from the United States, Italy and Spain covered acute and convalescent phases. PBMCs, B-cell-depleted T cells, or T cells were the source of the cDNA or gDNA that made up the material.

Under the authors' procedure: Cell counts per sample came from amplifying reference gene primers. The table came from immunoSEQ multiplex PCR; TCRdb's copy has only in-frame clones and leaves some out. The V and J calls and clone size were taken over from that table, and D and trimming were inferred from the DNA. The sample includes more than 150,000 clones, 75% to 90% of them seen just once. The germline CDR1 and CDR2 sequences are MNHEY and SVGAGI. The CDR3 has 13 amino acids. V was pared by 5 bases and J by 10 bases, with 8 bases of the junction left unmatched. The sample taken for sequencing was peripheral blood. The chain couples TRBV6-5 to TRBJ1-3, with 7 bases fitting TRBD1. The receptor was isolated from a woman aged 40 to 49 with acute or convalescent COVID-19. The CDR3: CASSPRQGVTIYF. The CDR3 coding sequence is TGTGCCAGCAGTCCCCGACAGGGCGTTACCATATATTTT.